What follows is one T cell receptor beta chain and its context. This clonotype was recorded many times. Its recognized antigen is unknown. One base away there is no much larger clone; base qualities are not given. Germline trimming: 6 bases from V, 8 bases from J; junction bases outside gene matches: 3. CDR1 and CDR2 are read off the germline V gene as SGHNT and YENEEA. There are 13 amino acids in the CDR3, from cysteine to phenylalanine inclusive. Only the CDR3 region is kept as DNA, spanning 39 bases read in frame from base 1. The data stem from a study of human T cells and chemical hapten exposure (dated by TCRdb to 2020 to 2022). With respect to the entire study: For sensitization, 2% DPC in acetone was applied to a 2 cm by 2 cm area of upper inner arm skin. Throughout the roughly 24-week study period, patients were also given weekly therapeutic DPC doses on the scalp. Patch testing was performed on the upper back with Finn chambers containing 0.01% DPC, and the patch tests were scored after 6 days according to International Contact Dermatitis Research Group standards. The mostly female patient cohort included alopecia areata with under or over 50% scalp involvement, alopecia totalis and alopecia universalis. Libraries were pooled for sequencing, and per-sample TCR yields varied mainly because of small differences in library volumes within the pool. Peripheral blood TCR repertoire changes were tracked in vivo in alopecia patients during primary and secondary sensitization to the hapten diphenylcyclopropenone (DPC). Patient blood was sampled pre-sensitization (week 0) and at 2, 6 and about 24 weeks after DPC sensitization. About 27 alopecia patients gave blood for TCR sequencing at one to four time points (pre-sensitization, 2, 6 and 24 weeks). Overall results and qualifications from the work: Significantly more large CDR3 similarity clusters were formed by expanded TCRs than by pre-sensitization or healthy control sets, consistent with antigen-driven responses. After repeated subsampling, changes were observed in the strength of the expansion versus patch-test correlation and in the threshold at which the correlation became significant. No change with DPC sensitization was found in the number of TCRs above 1 in 1000 frequency, and no evidence of global repertoire structure alterations was found. Alopecia, a presumed autoimmune disease, was present in all patients, so the immune response of the patients might differ from that of healthy individuals. Patch test score was positively correlated with the number of PT1 expanded TCRs, with significance at thresholds 8, 16 and 32 but not at 4.

The meaning of the sample's time point label: patch test 1, 2 weeks after DPC sensitization. What the treatment or condition label conveys for this sample: therapeutic diphenylcyclopropenone sensitization with weekly scalp DPC. At every patch-test visit, the blood draw took place before the patch test was put on. Patients were considered eligible if aged 18 to 70, diagnosed with alopecia and deemed suitable for DPC therapy, and patients were excluded if pregnant. Total RNA was extracted from unfractionated whole blood collected in Tempus Blood RNA tubes. The receptor library was made with RACE. The sequencer was a NextSeq 500. Library preparation attached unique molecular identifiers to individual cDNA molecules for quantitative, reproducible TCR counting. Both TCR alpha and TCR beta chains were sequenced from each blood RNA sample. The paper's data handling went like this. Samples had a median of approximately 96,000 TCRs, with a range from roughly 23,224 to 750,000. V, J and CDR3 annotation of the TCR reads was performed with the Decombinator software suite. Every sample was subsampled to the same number of TCRs (28,000) for the PS versus PT1 abundance plots. Expanded TCRs were defined as absent before sensitization and observed at least eight times at the 2-week time point. Using fastp at Q25 and MiXCR, TCRdb reprocessed the public reads and kept productive beta chains. Rows are combined by CDR3 protein, so each entry shows the most common genes and DNA. In this record, the V and J calls reflect TCRdb's handling and not the investigators' own analysis. In this sample the table shows around 380,000 distinct CDR3 sequences, about 4.4% of which occur a single time. The ten largest clonotypes hold around 2% of the sample.

The V and J genes are TRBV11-3 and TRBJ2-1, and TRBD2 aligns with 11 junction nucleotides. The receptor was isolated from a woman in her fifties or sixties with alopecia areata. Some clones in this sample may be carry-over from other donors' samples. This specimen consisted of whole blood, obtained in connection with sensitization to the hapten diphenylcyclopropenone (DPC). CDR3 sequence: CASSRLAGYEQFF. Here is the DNA: TGTGCCAGCAGTCGACTAGCGGGGTATGAGCAGTTCTTC.